This T cell receptor (beta chain) was sequenced for a study of blood T cell repertoires in COVID-19. Looking at the study overall: PBMCs, B-cell-depleted T cells, or T cells were the source of the cDNA or gDNA that made up the material.

The germline CDR1 and CDR2 sequences are MDHEN and SYDVKM. V was clipped by 1 base and J by 3 bases, with 10 bases between them. The CDR3 spans 14 residues. As processed by the authors: Counts of nucleated cells, estimated from reference gene primer amplification, were obtained. Clones were sequenced by immunoSEQ multiplex PCR, and TCRdb holds only the in-frame ones, with some missing. Clone size and the V and J calls come from that table; the DNA yielded D and trimming. This table holds some 150,000 clones, about four fifths found once. Sequencing was carried out using PBMCs or T cells enriched from blood (not recorded which). The receptor comes from a man aged 50 to 60 who had recovered from COVID-19. The rearrangement uses TRBV28 and TRBJ2-7; D perhaps matches TRBD2 (5 bases). The DNA for the CDR3 is TGTGCCAGCAGTTTATCCCCCGGACTCTACGAGCAGTACTTC. Protein sequence: CASSLSPGLYEQYF. The entire variable domain, with the rest obtained from reference TRBV28 and TRBJ2-7, is as follows: DVKVTQSSRYLVKRTGEKVFLECVQDMDHENMFWYRQDPGLGLRLIYFSYDVKMKEKGDIPEGYSVSREKKERFSLILESASTNQTSMYLCASSLSPGLYEQYFGPGTRLTVT.